The clone carrying this TCR beta chain was picked up many times. V was pared by 0 bases and J by 4 bases, with 8 bases of the junction left unmatched. Germline assignment: CDR1 LGHNA and CDR2 YSLEER. The CDR3 has 17 amino acids. This record belongs to a study of molecular identifiers for immune sequencing clone quantification. TCRdb redid the calling of the PCR reads with MiXCR, one entry per CDR3 protein. In the table there are some 97,000 distinct CDR3 sequences, 20% to 25% of which are singletons. The sequenced material came from naive CD8+ T cells from blood, with Jurkat cell RNA spiked in. Subset defined: FACS-sorted CD8+CD4-CCR7+CD45RA+ naive T cells. This chain uses TRBV4-3 with TRBJ2-1; 8 nucleotides agree with TRBD1. The receptor comes from a human donor in good health. Some libraries in this study had Jurkat cell RNA spiked in. The CDR3 bases are TGCGCCAGCAGCCAAGAAACGCAGGGGGCGACATACAATGAGCAGTTCTTC. It codes for CASSQETQGATYNEQFF.